Listed below are T cell receptor beta chains from one sample, sequenced in a study of cytomegalovirus exposure and HLA in healthy donors. Repertoires were generated with immunoSEQ multiplex PCR, while TCRdb's copy carries only in-frame clones and drops some. The table records a few hundred thousand clones, 88% of them present only once. Input material: PBMCs. The receptor source for this set is a man aged 25-45 years in good health and CMV-seronegative. The CDR3 runs from the conserved cysteine through the conserved F or W. D genes are given only for firm matches. Clone sizes are given selectively: once, few, many, or a class where the clone is expanded.

abundance	v_gene	d_gene	j_gene	CDR3nt	CDR3aa
-	TRBV19	TRBD1	TRBJ2-7	TGTGCCAGTAGTACCGGACAGGGTCTCGAGCAGTACTTC	CASSTGQGLEQYF
once	TRBV7-2	TRBD2	TRBJ2-3	TGTGCCAGCAGGCTCCAGCGGGGTCCGCCGGTAAATACGCAGTATTTT	CASRLQRGPPVNTQYF
-	TRBV6-6	TRBD1	TRBJ1-5	TGTGCCAGCAGCCCGGGACAGGGGGCAGGCAATCAGCCCCAGCATTTT	CASSPGQGAGNQPQHF
-	TRBV19	-	TRBJ2-7	TGTGCCAGTAGTAGAAACGGGTTCCGGTTGAACGAGCAGTACTTC	CASSRNGFRLNEQYF
-	TRBV6-5	-	TRBJ1-5	TGTGCCAGCAGCTTGACAGGACGCAATCAGCCCCAGCATTTT	CASSLTGRNQPQHF
once	TRBV7-2	TRBD2	TRBJ2-5	TGTGCTACCACTCAACCAGCGGGGGCAATCCAAGAGACCCAGTACTTC	CATTQPAGAIQETQYF
few	TRBV7-2	-	TRBJ2-1	TGTGCCAGCAGCCTGTCGGGGCGGGGGCCCTACAATGAGCAGTTCTTC	CASSLSGRGPYNEQFF
-	TRBV4-1	-	TRBJ2-6	TGCGCCAGCAGCCACCTTTCTGGGGCCAACGTCCTGACTTTC	CASSHLSGANVLTF
-	TRBV5-6	-	TRBJ2-7	TGTGCCAGCAGTACGGCGATCTGGGCGGGTCGTAACTACGAGCAGTACTTC	CASSTAIWAGRNYEQYF
-	TRBV9	-	TRBJ1-3	TGTGCCACCACCGAGCTCGGGAGCTCTGGAAACACCATATATTTT	CATTELGSSGNTIYF
-	TRBV7-2	TRBD1	TRBJ2-2	TGTGCCAGCAGCGGAAGACAGGGACCTAACACCGGGGAGCTGTTTTTT	CASSGRQGPNTGELFF
-	TRBV10-2	-	TRBJ1-2	TGCGCCAGCAGTGACACGACAAAGTATGGCTACACCTTC	CASSDTTKYGYTF
-	TRBV4-3	-	TRBJ1-5	TGCGCCAGCAGCCAAGAAGGCGGCGATCAGCCCCAGCATTTT	CASSQEGGDQPQHF
-	TRBV6-6	-	TRBJ2-5	TGTGCCAGCAGTTATGGTTTAGGGGGAGAGACCCAGTACTTC	CASSYGLGGETQYF
-	TRBV7-2	TRBD2	TRBJ2-5	TGTGCCAGCAGCTTAACAAGGCGGGGGGGCTATGAGACCCAGTACTTC	CASSLTRRGGYETQYF
-	TRBV2	-	TRBJ1-5	TGTGCCAGCAGGCCCAGGGCCGGCAATCAGCCCCAGCATTTT	CASRPRAGNQPQHF
-	TRBV5-1	TRBD2	TRBJ2-7	TGCGCCAGCAGCTTGACTAGCGGGGGGGCCGAGCAGTACTTC	CASSLTSGGAEQYF
-	TRBV2	-	TRBJ1-5	TGTGCCAGCAGTAGCGGGTGGGGGGGTAATCAGCCCCAGCATTTT	CASSSGWGGNQPQHF
-	TRBV5-4	TRBD1	TRBJ2-5	TGTGCCAGCAGCCTAAGACAGGGGCTACTCCAAGAGACCCAGTACTTC	CASSLRQGLLQETQYF
-	TRBV5-4	TRBD2	TRBJ2-1	TGTGCCAGCAGCCTGGGACTAGCGGCCTACAATGAGCAGTTCTTC	CASSLGLAAYNEQFF
-	TRBV25-1	TRBD1	TRBJ1-4	TGTGCCAGCAGTGAATTCCAAGGGACAGAATTAAATGAAAAACTGTTTTTT	CASSEFQGTELNEKLFF
-	TRBV7-2	-	TRBJ2-7	TGTGCCAGCAGCTTAGAGCTTCTTTCCTACGAGCAGTACTTC	CASSLELLSYEQYF
once	TRBV15	TRBD2	TRBJ2-3	TGTGCCACCAGCTACCGACTAGCGGGGGTAGATACGCAGTATTTT	CATSYRLAGVDTQYF
-	TRBV30	-	TRBJ2-2	TGTGCCTGGAAGAGGGACACCGGGGAGCTGTTTTTT	CAWKRDTGELFF
-	TRBV25-1	-	TRBJ2-1	TGTGCCAGCAGTGAAATGACAGATTCCTACAATGAGCAGTTCTTC	CASSEMTDSYNEQFF
-	TRBV7-2	TRBD1	TRBJ2-7	TGTGCCAGCCGACAGGGGGCCAGAGAGCAGTACTTC	CASRQGAREQYF
-	TRBV7-9	-	TRBJ2-1	TGTGCCAGCTCTACAGGGTACAATGAGCAGTTCTTC	CASSTGYNEQFF
few	TRBV25-1	-	TRBJ1-2	TGTGCCAGCAGTCTCTCAGGGATCGACTATGGCTACACCTTC	CASSLSGIDYGYTF
-	TRBV6-1	TRBD2	TRBJ2-3	TGTGCCAGCAGTGACGGACTAGCGGGGGCAGATACGCAGTATTTT	CASSDGLAGADTQYF
-	TRBV2	TRBD2	TRBJ2-7	TGTGCCAGCAGCCGGTTCACTAGCGGGACCCGCGCCTACGAGCAGTACTTC	CASSRFTSGTRAYEQYF
-	TRBV9	-	TRBJ1-2	TGTGCCAGCAGTGCAGGGGTCTATGGCTACACCTTC	CASSAGVYGYTF
-	TRBV5-4	-	TRBJ1-4	TGTGCCAGCAGCTCACATTTCGAACGTGAAAAACTGTTTTTT	CASSSHFEREKLFF
few	TRBV30	TRBD1	TRBJ1-1	TGTGCCTGGAGTGTGGACAGGGCCACTGAAGCTTTCTTT	CAWSVDRATEAFF
-	TRBV19	-	TRBJ2-7	TGTGCCCCTCCCAGGAACACTCGCTCCGAGCAGTACTTC	CAPPRNTRSEQYF
-	TRBV5-4	TRBD1	TRBJ1-1	TGTGCCAGCAGCTTGATTGACAGGGGCGCTGAAGCTTTCTTT	CASSLIDRGAEAFF
-	TRBV27	TRBD2	TRBJ2-5	TGTGCCAGCAGTTTCGGAAGCGGGGCGTTTGAGACCCAGTACTTC	CASSFGSGAFETQYF
few	TRBV18	-	TRBJ2-4	TGTGCCAGCTCACCACCGAGCAAAAACATTCAGTACTTC	CASSPPSKNIQYF
-	TRBV19	TRBD1	TRBJ1-5	TGTGCCAGTAGTATAGCCTCCTCAGGGGGCGTGGGTCAGCCCCAGCATTTT	CASSIASSGGVGQPQHF
-	TRBV25-1	TRBD1	TRBJ2-3	TGTGCCAGCAGTGAATTAGGGACAGGAAGGGGTCAAGGGCAGTATTTT	CASSELGTGRGQGQYF
-	TRBV6-5	-	TRBJ2-7	TGTGCCAGCGTTCGAGGGGGTTTCTACGAGCAGTACTTC	CASVRGGFYEQYF
-	TRBV27	TRBD2	TRBJ2-1	TGTGCCAGCAGTTCTAGCGGGGGGTACAATGAGCAGTTCTTC	CASSSSGGYNEQFF
-	TRBV18	TRBD2	TRBJ2-5	TGTGCCAGCTCACCACCGGGACTAGCGGGGGAGTTTGAAGAGACCCAGTACTTC	CASSPPGLAGEFEETQYF
-	TRBV30	-	TRBJ2-5	TGTGCCTGGAGTGCAGGGCTTGCGGCAGAAGAGACCCAGTACTTC	CAWSAGLAAEETQYF
-	TRBV4-3	-	TRBJ2-5	TGCGCCAGCAGCCAAGCCGACATAGGGGGAGAGACCCAGTACTTC	CASSQADIGGETQYF
-	TRBV5-4	-	TRBJ1-2	TGTGCCAGCAGCTTGGCGGGGAGGGGCGGCTACACCTTC	CASSLAGRGGYTF
-	TRBV6-1	-	TRBJ2-3	TGTGCCAGCAGTGAAGCGAACGGACTAATCACAGATACGCAGTATTTT	CASSEANGLITDTQYF
-	TRBV25-1	TRBD1	TRBJ2-7	TGTGCCAGCAGTAGCCGACAGGGTCACTACGAGCAGTACTTC	CASSSRQGHYEQYF
-	TRBV2	TRBD1	TRBJ1-1	TGTGCCAGCGGGGACAGGGGAAGCGAAGCTTTCTTT	CASGDRGSEAFF
-	TRBV7-8	TRBD1	TRBJ1-1	TGTGCCAGCAGCTTAGCGCAGCCAGGGGGAGGTACTGAAGCTTTCTTT	CASSLAQPGGGTEAFF